This passage covers 15 T cell receptor beta chains from one sample sequenced in a study of shared clonotypes between healthy human individuals. Profiled with immunoSEQ multiplex PCR; TCRdb holds only in-frame clones, not every one. The data hold roughly 720,000 clones, with less than 95% observed a single time. Sequencing was done on a sample of memory CD8+ T cells from PBMCs. Subset given: CD45RO+ cells pooled with CCR7-negative TemRA cells. The receptors were sampled from a man aged 18 to 30 in good health. Some clones in this sample may be carry-over from other donors' samples.

This chain connects TRBV19 to TRBJ2-7; D might be TRBD2 (5 bases). V lost 2 bases and J 3 bases, leaving 11 bases between the germline ends. The CDR3 contains 14 residues. Germline V CDR1 and CDR2: LNHDA, SQIVND (reference sequence). CDR3 protein: CASSIRGDRYEQYF. The CDR3 DNA follows: TGTGCCAGTAGTATACGGGGAGATCGCTACGAGCAGTACTTC. Full variable domain (missing parts from reference TRBV19 and TRBJ2-7): DGGITQSPKYLFRKEGQNVTLSCEQNLNHDAMYWYRQDPGQGLRLIYYSQIVNDFQKGDIAEGYSVSREKKESFPLTVTSAQKNPTAFYLCASSIRGDRYEQYFGPGTRLTVT.

In this sample, this clone turned up a few times. Distinct nucleotide sequences in the sample also encode this CDR3. The chain is built from TRBV4-1 and TRBJ2-7; D is perhaps TRBD1 (7 bases). The CDR3 sequence is 17 residues long. With 0 bases removed from V and 3 bases from J, the gap between germline ends came to 18 bases. Germline lookup yields CDR1 MGHRA and CDR2 YSYEKL. DNA of the CDR3: TGCGCCAGCAGCCAAGAACGAAGACAGGGAGGCGTCTACGAGCAGTACTTC. Residues: CASSQERRQGGVYEQYF.

The V and J genes are TRBV27 and TRBJ1-5, with D possibly being TRBD1 (5 bases). Trimming cost V 3 bases and J 5 bases, with 11 bases left between them. This CDR3 region has 14 residues. The germline gives CDR1 MNHEY, CDR2 SMNVEV (reference sequence). The CDR3 bases are TGTGCCAGCAGTTTTTTTGCGGGGGATCAGCCCCAGCATTTT. It specifies CASSFFAGDQPQHF.

This clone appeared once. V is TRBV11-2 and J is TRBJ2-6; D ambiguous. The CDR3 covers 14 residues. Germline CDR1 and CDR2: SGHAT and FQNNGV. V was pared by 5 bases and J by 0 bases, with 5 bases between. This chain's CDR3 is CASSPYSGANVLTF. DNA of the CDR3: TGTGCCAGCAGCCCTTACTCTGGGGCCAACGTCCTGACTTTC.

V and J are TRBV10-3 and TRBJ2-5; 7 bases line up with TRBD1. Germline CDR1 reads ENHRY; CDR2 reads SYGVKD. There are 17 residues in the CDR3. V trimming: 4 bases; J trimming: 3 bases; junction bases outside the gene matches: 14. CDR3 coding DNA: TGTGCCATCAGTGGAAGCCGACAGGGTTCGGCAAAAGAGACCCAGTACTTC. It encodes CAISGSRQGSAKETQYF.

The chain couples TRBV28 to TRBJ2-7; no clear D gene. The CDR3 has 13 residues. V lost 2 bases and J 5 bases, leaving 10 bases between the germline ends. Germline CDR1 and CDR2: MDHEN and SYDVKM. CDR3 nucleotides: TGTGCCAGCAGTTTACTAGGGTCCCACGAGCAGTACTTC. Translated: CASSLLGSHEQYF.

This chain connects TRBV29-1 to TRBJ2-1; D is unresolved. The germline CDR1 and CDR2 sequences are SQVTM and ANQGSEA. Trimming removed 4 bases from V and 7 bases from J, with 11 bases in between. The CDR3 contains 12 residues. The CDR3 sequence is CSVGGLRNEQFF. The CDR3 DNA follows: TGCAGCGTTGGTGGCTTAAGGAATGAGCAGTTCTTC.

The chain recombines TRBV11-2 with TRBJ2-1, with TRBD1 matching over 10 bases. Trimming took 5 bases from V and 4 from J; bases not matched to a gene: 11. CDR3 length: 17 residues. Germline V CDR1 and CDR2: SGHAT, FQNNGV. The CDR3 sequence: CASSLGQGSVPYNEQFF. The CDR3 coding sequence is TGTGCCAGCAGCCTGGGACAGGGGAGTGTCCCTTACAATGAGCAGTTCTTC. The full variable domain, rest sourced from reference TRBV11-2 and TRBJ2-1, is EAGVAQSPRYKIIEKRQSVAFWCNPISGHATLYWYQQILGQGPKLLIQFQNNGVVDDSQLPKDRFSAERLKGVDSTLKIQPAKLEDSAVYLCASSLGQGSVPYNEQFFGPGTRLTVL.

This clone was seen once. The chain has TRBV6-5 and TRBJ2-7, with D perhaps given as TRBD1 or TRBD2 (5 bases each). The V end lost 3 bases, the J end lost 1 base, and 10 bases lay between the germline ends. The CDR3 covers 14 residues. Germline assignment: CDR1 MNHEY and CDR2 SVGAGI. In nucleotides, the CDR3 is TGTGCCAGCAGTTATAGGGGAGAGTCCTACGAGCAGTACTTC. Its protein product is CASSYRGESYEQYF.

CDR3 nucleotides: TGTGCCAGTAGTATAGCCCAAAATCAGCCCCAGCATTTT. Its translation is CASSIAQNQPQHF. V and J are TRBV19 and TRBJ1-5, with D unclear. This CDR3 region has 13 residues. V was pared by 1 base and J by 4 bases, with 5 bases between. Germline assignment: CDR1 LNHDA and CDR2 SQIVND (reference sequence). The complete variable domain, with remaining parts taken from reference TRBV19 and TRBJ1-5, reads DGGITQSPKYLFRKEGQNVTLSCEQNLNHDAMYWYRQDPGQGLRLIYYSQIVNDFQKGDIAEGYSVSREKKESFPLTVTSAQKNPTAFYLCASSIAQNQPQHFGDGTRLSIL.

A few counts support this clone. The V gene is TRBV18, the J gene TRBJ2-7; D may be TRBD1 or TRBD2 (5 bases each). Trimming stripped 5 bases from V and 0 bases from J, with 11 bases between. The CDR3 totals 14 residues. The germline CDR1 and CDR2 sequences are KGHSH and LQKENI. CDR3 coding DNA: TGTGCCAGCTCATCCCGGGACGGCTCCTACGAGCAGTACTTC. Amino acids: CASSSRDGSYEQYF.

The CDR3 DNA sequence: TGTGCCAGCAGTTACAGTGGGGACAGGTTTACCGGGGAGCTGTTTTTT. Its translation: CASSYSGDRFTGELFF. This sequence joins TRBV6-6 and TRBJ2-2; 8 bases are shared with TRBD1. Germline V CDR1 and CDR2: MNHNY, SVGAGI (reference sequence). V was clipped by 2 bases and J by 5 bases; unmatched bases: 7. CDR3 length equals 16 residues.

This sequence joins TRBV28 and TRBJ2-7; D is unresolved. Looked up from germline, CDR1 is MDHEN and CDR2 is SYDVKM. V lost 2 bases and J 4 bases, leaving 12 bases between the germline ends. The CDR3 is 14 residues long. The CDR3 DNA reads TGTGCCAGCAGTTTAGGTTCCAGGTTGTACGAGCAGTACTTC. It yields the protein CASSLGSRLYEQYF.

The J gene is TRBJ2-2, the V gene TRBV28; TRBD2 agrees at 8 bases. The CDR3 has 15 residues. The J segment lost 6 bases and the V segment lost 6 bases, leaving 9 bases of the junction unmatched. Per germline, CDR1 MDHEN and CDR2 SYDVKM. CDR3 bases: TGTGCCAGCAGCTTAAAGCGGGAGATGCCCGGGGAGCTGTTTTTT. Translating it yields CASSLKREMPGELFF. Looking up the rest from reference TRBV28 and TRBJ2-2 gives the full variable domain: DVKVTQSSRYLVKRTGEKVFLECVQDMDHENMFWYRQDPGLGLRLIYFSYDVKMKEKGDIPEGYSVSREKKERFSLILESASTNQTSMYLCASSLKREMPGELFFGEGSRLTVL.

The chain uses TRBV27 and TRBJ2-7; D is unresolved. There are 13 residues in the CDR3. Germline V gene lookup returns CDR1 MNHEY and CDR2 SMNVEV (reference sequence). With 6 bases removed from V and 1 base from J, the gap between germline ends came to 10 bases. The CDR3 protein is CASSLERSYEQYF. In DNA, the CDR3 is TGTGCCAGCAGCCTGGAACGATCCTACGAGCAGTACTTC.